These 25 T cell receptor beta chains were sequenced from one sample in a study of T cell clonality in common variable immunodeficiency. Sequenced by immunoSEQ multiplex PCR; TCRdb stores in-frame clones only, minus some. Listed for the sample are fewer than 75,000 clones, none seen a single time. Sequencing was carried out using peripheral blood mononuclear cells. These TCRs come from a person between 18 and 69 years old in good health.

This clone has a count of ten or more. Read coverage stops 3 residues before the CDR3 terminus; the germline J gene supplies the remainder. This sequence joins TRBV5-5 and TRBJ2-1, with unresolved D. V was trimmed by 3 bases and J by 5 bases, leaving 9 bases between them. Germline CDR1 SGHKS, CDR2 YYEKEE (reference sequence). The CDR3 is 13 residues long. CDR3 residues: CASSSDINNEQFF. CDR3 DNA (partial): TGTGCCAGCAGCTCTGACATTAACAATGAG.

This clone was observed many times. The CDR3 extends 3 residues past the end of the read, so its final part is completed from the germline J gene. V gene TRBV7-9 combines with J gene TRBJ1-4; 8 positions agree with TRBD1. The germline gives CDR1 SEHNR, CDR2 FQNEAQ (reference sequence). V was clipped by 5 bases and J by 1 base; unmatched bases: 3. The CDR3 extends over 15 amino acids. This CDR3 reads CASSRGQGTNEKLFF. The CDR3 DNA, read in part, is TGTGCCAGCAGCCGAGGACAGGGAACTAATGAAAAA.

This clone was counted many times. Coverage ceases 3 residues before the CDR3 finishes, and the germline J gene fills in the end. V and J are TRBV13 and TRBJ1-3; D not certain. This CDR3 is built from 15 residues. In germline, CDR1 is PRHDT, CDR2 FYEKMQ (reference sequence). V was clipped by 1 base and J by 4 bases, with 11 bases between them. The part of the CDR3 DNA that was read is TGTGCCAGCAGCTTAGTTCGCGGATCGGGAAACACC. Translating gives CASSLVRGSGNT. The CDR3 in full is CASSLVRGSGNTIYF.

This clone was counted at least ten times. The CDR3 end is not reached by the read, which stops 3 residues before it; the germline J gene fills it in. The chain joins TRBV5-1 to TRBJ2-5, with D perhaps matching TRBD1 (6 bases). Deletions cut 2 bases from V and 2 bases from J, with 13 bases between. The CDR3 consists of 15 residues. Germline V gives CDR1 SGHRS, CDR2 YFSETQ. The DNA read from the CDR3 is TGCGCCAGCAGCTTATATAAGGGACAACAAGAGACC. It yields the protein CASSLYKGQQET. The whole CDR3 sequence is CASSLYKGQQETQYF.

This clone came up many times. Coverage ceases 3 residues before the CDR3 finishes, and the germline J gene fills in the end. The chain is built from TRBV2 and TRBJ1-1, with TRBD1 as a possible D gene (6 bases). CDR3 length: 16 amino acids. V lost 1 base and J lost 1, with 13 bases in between. CDR1 and CDR2 from the germline V gene are SNHLY and FYNNEI. Partial CDR3 DNA: TGTGCCAGCAGTGAAGGGCTGAGACAGGCGAACACTGAA. Its protein product is CASSEGLRQANTE. The entire CDR3 protein reads CASSEGLRQANTEAFF.

This clone occurred many times. The missing CDR3 end, 3 residues past where the read stops, is filled in from the germline J gene. The gene calls are TRBV10-1 and TRBJ1-2; the D is unclear. V was cut by 0 bases and J by 7 bases, with 9 bases left in between. Germline V gene sequence: CDR1 WNHNN, CDR2 SYGVQD (reference sequence). This CDR3 region has 13 residues. The CDR3 sequence is CASSESFSGGYTF. Partial CDR3 DNA: TGCGCCAGCAGTGAGTCCTTTTCCGGTGGC.

This clone was seen repeatedly, ten times or more. The covered CDR3 bases are TGTGCCAGCAGTTTAATAGTAGCGGGCGCAGATACG. It yields the protein CASSLIVAGADT. The CDR3 in full is CASSLIVAGADTQYF. The chain is built from TRBV28 and TRBJ2-3, with 7 bases lining up with TRBD2. The sequence runs out 3 residues before the end of the CDR3; the remainder is reconstructed from the germline J gene. Per germline, CDR1 MDHEN and CDR2 SYDVKM. Germline trimming cut 2 bases from V and 4 bases from J; bases unmatched to any gene: 6. This CDR3 is 15 amino acids long.

This clone was counted at least ten times. The read ends 3 residues before the CDR3 terminus; that terminus is restored from the germline J gene. The chain recombines TRBV12-3 or TRBV12-4 with TRBJ1-5; D perhaps matches TRBD1 (5 bases). The CDR3 runs 16 residues. The ends were cut back, 0 bases at V and 2 bases at J, with 11 bases in the middle. CDR3 in amino acids: CASSLARGAGNQPQHF. The sequenced part of the CDR3 DNA is TGTGCCAGCAGTTTAGCGCGAGGGGCAGGCAATCAGCCC.

This clone was counted many times. The CDR3 loop reads CSVDAGGNTGELFF. Partial CDR3 DNA: TGCAGCGTTGATGCAGGGGGGAACACCGGGGAG. V is TRBV29-1 and J is TRBJ2-2; 7 bases line up with TRBD1. With the read ending 3 residues before the CDR3 end, the germline J gene is used to fill in that end. Germline V lookup: CDR1 SQVTM, CDR2 ANQGSEA. The CDR3 covers 14 residues. Trimming at V came to 3 bases and at J to 1 base, leaving 2 bases not matched to a gene.

Many counts were recorded for this clone. The read terminates 3 residues ahead of where the CDR3 ends, so the germline J gene completes it. The chain couples TRBV19 to TRBJ1-1, with TRBD1 matching 7 bases. J gave up 2 bases and V 1 base, and 7 bases lay outside the gene matches. The CDR3 is made up of 16 amino acids. CDR1 and CDR2 from the germline V gene are LNHDA and SQIVND (reference sequence). CDR3 sequence reads: CASSIVGRQGNTEAFF. The DNA read from the CDR3 is TGTGCCAGTAGTATAGTAGGGAGACAGGGCAACACTGAA.

At least ten counts were recorded for this clone. The DNA ends 3 residues before the CDR3 does, and the rest of the CDR3 is filled in from the germline J gene. This rearrangement joins TRBV2 to TRBJ1-3; 9 bases map to TRBD1. Germline CDR1 SNHLY, CDR2 FYNNEI. The CDR3 sequence is 14 residues long. V was pared by 5 bases and J by 6 bases, with 5 bases of the junction left unmatched. Incomplete CDR3 DNA: TGTGCCAGCAGTATTGGGACAGGGATAAACACC. Protein product: CASSIGTGINT. The full CDR3 sequence reads CASSIGTGINTIYF.

This clone has at least ten counts. The read comes to an end 3 residues before the CDR3 does, leaving the germline J gene to fill in the end. The chain recombines TRBV7-9 with TRBJ2-1; 11 bases map to TRBD2. CDR1 is SEHNR and CDR2 is FQNEAQ in the germline V gene (reference sequence). This CDR3 has 15 amino acids. V shed 6 bases and J 5 bases; nucleotides not matched to a gene: 6. CDR3 bases read: TGTGCCAGCAGTTCTACTAGCGGGGGAAACAATGAG. Its translation: CASSSTSGGNNE. The whole CDR3 sequence is CASSSTSGGNNEQFF.

This clone was observed at least ten times. Partial CDR3 DNA: TGCGCCAGCAGCCCCCCTGGACTTTCGATCACTGAA. Translating it yields CASSPPGLSITE. The whole CDR3 region reads CASSPPGLSITEAFF. The J gene is TRBJ1-1, the V gene TRBV4-1; D is uncertain. The read is 3 residues too short to cover the CDR3 end, so that end is filled in from the germline J gene. V was cut by 4 bases and J by 4 bases, with 16 bases left in between. Per the germline V gene, CDR1 is MGHRA and CDR2 is YSYEKL. This CDR3 has 15 residues.

In this sample, this clone turned up many times. The read ends 3 residues before the CDR3 terminus; that terminus is restored from the germline J gene. This sequence joins TRBV10-1 and TRBJ1-3, with 7 bases identical to TRBD1. Losses at the gene ends were 3 bases for V and 4 bases for J; bases not matched to a gene: 18. The germline CDR1 and CDR2 sequences are WNHNN and SYGVQD (reference sequence). CDR3 length: 19 amino acids. CDR3: CASSDPRQGRVLGGNTIYF. CDR3 DNA, as far as it was read: TGCGCCAGCAGTGACCCGCGACAGGGTAGGGTACTGGGAGGAAACACC.

This clone was seen repeatedly, ten times or more. The read terminates 3 residues ahead of where the CDR3 ends, so the germline J gene completes it. The chain links TRBV6-1 to TRBJ1-3, with 9 bases that match TRBD1. This CDR3 spans 16 amino acids. CDR1 is MNHNS, CDR2 SASEGT, per germline. V lost 2 bases and J lost 0; bases outside the gene matches: 2. The CDR3 sequence is CASSELDRGSGNTIYF. CDR3 bases read: TGTGCCAGCAGTGAACTGGACAGGGGCTCTGGAAACACC.

This clone was recorded at least ten times. The read is 3 residues too short to cover the CDR3 end, so that end is filled in from the germline J gene. The V call is TRBV28, the J call TRBJ1-1, with 7 positions matching TRBD1. Germline V gene lookup returns CDR1 MDHEN and CDR2 SYDVKM. The J segment lost 5 bases and the V segment lost 3 bases, leaving 12 bases of the junction unmatched. The CDR3 covers 16 residues. Here the CDR3 reads CASSLGRTGRGTEAFF. The CDR3 bases that were read are TGTGCCAGCAGTTTGGGGCGGACAGGCCGAGGGACTGAA.

This clone was counted at least ten times. The read ends 3 residues shy of where the CDR3 ends; the end is completed using the germline J gene. The chain has TRBV19 and TRBJ1-5; a weak D match, TRBD1 (5 bases). The CDR3 contains 15 residues. V was trimmed by 2 bases and J by 2 bases, leaving 10 bases between them. Germline V CDR1 and CDR2: LNHDA, SQIVND (reference sequence). The covered CDR3 bases are TGTGCCAGTAGTATATATGGGGGGGGCAATCAGCCC. Its translation: CASSIYGGGNQP. The whole CDR3 sequence reads CASSIYGGGNQPQHF.

This clone has ten or more counts. The missing CDR3 end, 3 residues past where the read stops, is filled in from the germline J gene. This rearrangement joins TRBV7-8 to TRBJ2-7; D is uncertain. Per the germline V gene, CDR1 is SGHVS and CDR2 is FQNEAQ. The V and J ends lost 5 bases and 0 bases respectively, with 17 bases between them. The CDR3 has 16 residues. The CDR3: CASSLVSSASSYEQYF. The CDR3 DNA, read in part, is TGTGCCAGCAGCCTAGTAAGCTCGGCTAGCTCCTACGAG.

This clone was seen only a few times. The CDR3 end falls 3 residues outside the read, so it is completed with the germline J gene. The gene calls are TRBV6-1 and TRBJ1-2, with D hard to call. This CDR3 spans 16 amino acids. Germline V lookup: CDR1 MNHNS, CDR2 SASEGT. CDR3 bases read: TGTGCCAGCAGTGGCCGCGGCCCCGCTATCGGAGATACC. Translation: CASSGRGPAIGDT. The CDR3 as a whole reads CASSGRGPAIGDTYTF.

This clone was picked up many times. The read finishes 3 residues shy of the CDR3 end, and the germline J gene is used to complete it. The V and J genes are TRBV19 and TRBJ2-1; either TRBD1 or TRBD2 may supply D (5 bases each). Trimming removed 0 bases at V and 9 bases at J, with 18 bases between. Germline lookup yields CDR1 LNHDA and CDR2 SQIVND (reference sequence). This CDR3 contains 16 residues. CDR3 DNA, as far as it was read: TGTGCCAGTAGTATAGATCCCCAGGGTCAGAGGGGTGAG. It specifies CASSIDPQGQRGE. The full-length CDR3 reads as CASSIDPQGQRGEQFF.

This clone turned up a few times. The CDR3 goes on 3 residues after the read ends, and that part is filled in from the germline J gene. The chain is built from TRBV7-9 and TRBJ1-2; 8 bases are shared with TRBD1. Germline-derived CDR1 and CDR2 are SEHNR and FQNEAQ (reference sequence). The CDR3 runs to 15 residues. V lost 3 bases and J lost 0; bases outside the gene matches: 3. CDR3 DNA, as far as it was read: TGTGCCAGCAGCTTCGCAGGGGGCTCTAACTATGGC. Protein product: CASSFAGGSNYG. The complete CDR3 protein is CASSFAGGSNYGYTF.

There are many counts of this clone. The missing CDR3 end, 3 residues past where the read stops, is filled in from the germline J gene. The chain has TRBV30 and TRBJ1-2; D unclear. The CDR3 is 11 amino acids. Trimming took off 3 bases at V and 3 bases at J, with 5 bases between the two ends. The V gene's germline CDR1 is GTSNPN and CDR2 SVGIG (reference sequence). The sequenced CDR3 bases are TGTGCCTGGAGCACGGACTATGGC. Protein sequence: CAWSTDYG. The whole CDR3 sequence is CAWSTDYGYTF.

The sample holds many counts of this clone. The observed sequence ends 3 residues before the CDR3 terminus, with the missing tail filled in from the germline J gene. J is TRBJ2-3 and V is TRBV7-6, with 10 bases identical to TRBD2. Per germline, CDR1 SGHVS and CDR2 FNYEAQ. With V trimmed by 5 bases and J by 3 bases, 14 bases remained unmatched. There are 18 residues in the CDR3. CDR3 in amino acids: CASSLMVAGGDFTDTQYF. Partial CDR3 DNA: TGTGCCAGCAGCCTGATGGTAGCGGGGGGCGATTTTACAGATACG.

This clone was seen many times. The sequenced fragment ends 3 residues before the CDR3 boundary, so the rest is inferred from the germline J gene. This chain links TRBV19 with TRBJ2-3, with D possibly TRBD1 on 6 matching bases. The germline gives CDR1 LNHDA, CDR2 SQIVND (reference sequence). This CDR3 is 14 amino acids long. Trimming stripped 7 bases from V and 0 bases from J, with 11 bases between. CDR3: CASTFDRSTDTQYF. CDR3 bases read: TGTGCCAGTACCTTCGACAGGAGCACAGATACG.

This clone was seen repeatedly, ten times or more. The read terminates 3 residues ahead of where the CDR3 ends, so the germline J gene completes it. The genes are TRBV5-1 and TRBJ1-3; D perhaps matches TRBD1 (6 bases). From germline, CDR1 is SGHRS and CDR2 YFSETQ. Trimming took off 4 bases at V and 0 bases at J, with 8 bases between the two ends. This CDR3 has 14 residues. The CDR3: CASSGTNSGNTIYF. The sequenced part of the CDR3 DNA is TGCGCCAGCAGCGGGACAAACTCTGGAAACACC.